This record covers a single TCR beta chain. The antigen is undetermined. These data belong to a study of radiation and T cells in renal cell carcinoma. Some clones are missing from TCRdb's copy, which holds only in-frame ones; the method was immunoSEQ multiplex PCR. Altogether roughly 100,000 clones are present, 70% to 85% being singletons, with the ten largest covering around 5.8%. Notes on the study in general: From baseline, blood top tumor clonotypes peaked at 2 weeks post-radiation.

Time point meaning: baseline pretreatment blood. Sample treatment: 15 Gy SBRT to primary tumor, nephrectomy 4 weeks later. After SBRT, blood was collected at 2 and 4 weeks, plus baseline. The patient's renal cell carcinoma had clear cell pathology. The CDR3 totals 15 residues. The ends lost 6 bases at V and 7 bases at J; junction bases unmatched: 9. Germline CDR1 and CDR2: SGHTA and FQGNSA. Sequencing used blood, obtained from a patient whose treatment included radiotherapy and nephrectomy. The chain uses TRBV7-2 and TRBJ2-2, with TRBD2 identical over 9 bases. The origin of this receptor is a man in his sixties with renal cell carcinoma. Here the CDR3 DNA reads TGTGCCAGCAGTACCCCGGGACTAGCCGGCGGGGAGCTGTTTTTT. Protein product: CASSTPGLAGGELFF.